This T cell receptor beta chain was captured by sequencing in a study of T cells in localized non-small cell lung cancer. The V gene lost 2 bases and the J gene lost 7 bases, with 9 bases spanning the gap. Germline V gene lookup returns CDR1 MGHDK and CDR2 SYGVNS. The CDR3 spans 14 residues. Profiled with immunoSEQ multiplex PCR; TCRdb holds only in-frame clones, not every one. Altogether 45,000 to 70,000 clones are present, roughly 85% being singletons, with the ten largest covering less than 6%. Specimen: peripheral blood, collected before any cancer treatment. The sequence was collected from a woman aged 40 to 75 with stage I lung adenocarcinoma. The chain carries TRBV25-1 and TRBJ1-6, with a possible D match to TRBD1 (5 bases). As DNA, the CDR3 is TGTGCCAGCAGTGAAAGGGGACGGAATTCACCCCTCCACTTT. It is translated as CASSERGRNSPLHF.